This T cell receptor beta chain was captured in a study of T-cell memory formation after mild COVID-19. Study details: TCR clusters showed largely donor specificity. General study findings and limits: Pre-infection memory already had some responding clones, implying cross-reactive memory joined. Those CD4+ clones that contracted were mainly in CM and EM (CD8+ ones in EMRA).

Germline V CDR1 and CDR2: MGHRA, YSYEKL. This CDR3 has 15 residues. V was cut by 3 bases and J by 3 bases, with 15 bases left in between. About this clonotype: What it recognizes is unknown.

TCRdb recomputed calls from the 5' RACE reads with MiXCR, one row per CDR3 protein. The sample yields about 340,000 distinct CDR3 sequences, roughly an eighth seen once. Sequencing was done on a sample of PBMCs or a T cell subset sorted from them (not recorded which). The gene calls are TRBV4-1 and TRBJ2-7, with D perhaps TRBD1 or TRBD2 (5 bases each). The receptor's source is a man between 18 and 35 years old who had mild COVID-19 (a few samples of this study predate the infection). Cell type and time point are not known. CDR3 sequence (DNA): TGCGCCAGCAGCCACCACCGGGACGGGGACTACGAGCAGTACTTC. Residues: CASSHHRDGDYEQYF.